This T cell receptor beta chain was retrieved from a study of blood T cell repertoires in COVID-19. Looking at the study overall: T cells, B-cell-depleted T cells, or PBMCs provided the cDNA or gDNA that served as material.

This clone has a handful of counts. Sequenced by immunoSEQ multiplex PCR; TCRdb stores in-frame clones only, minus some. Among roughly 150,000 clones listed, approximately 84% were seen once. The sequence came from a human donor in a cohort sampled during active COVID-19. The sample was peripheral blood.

CDR3 protein: CASSQDHQQGARGYTF. In nucleotides, the CDR3 is TGTGCCAGCAGCCAAGATCACCAACAGGGGGCTCGGGGCTACACCTTC. The chain recombines TRBV4-2 with TRBJ1-2, with TRBD1 matching over 9 bases. Germline CDR1 LGHNA, CDR2 YNFKEQ. V was clipped by 0 bases and J by 8 bases; unmatched bases: 10. CDR3 size: 16 residues.